Below, 17 T cell receptor beta chains from the same sample are listed, as sequenced in a study of shared clonotypes between healthy human individuals. TCRdb's copy holds only in-frame clones and misses some; the assay was immunoSEQ multiplex PCR. The data contain about a million clones, about 75% of them singletons. The sequencing input was memory CD4+ T cells sorted from blood. Subset noted: CD45RA-negative fraction. Receptor source: a man aged 18 to 30 in good health.

Only a few counts were recorded for this clone. J is TRBJ1-3 and V is TRBV7-2; TRBD1 might be the D (6 bases). V lost 3 bases and J lost 2, with 8 bases in between. The CDR3 consists of 14 residues. CDR1 is SGHTA, CDR2 FQGNSA, per germline. CDR3 bases: TGTGCCAGCAGCTTCACAGGGACTGGAAACACCATATATTTT. This encodes CASSFTGTGNTIYF.

This clone occurred a few times. The sample contains more than one DNA sequence encoding this CDR3. This chain links TRBV11-2 with TRBJ2-1; no definite D call. The V gene's germline CDR1 is SGHAT and CDR2 FQNNGV. V was clipped by 2 bases and J by 0 bases, with 11 bases between them. The CDR3 contains 16 residues. The CDR3 DNA is TGTGCCAGCAGCTTAAGGGCGGACCTCTCCTACAATGAGCAGTTCTTC. As protein: CASSLRADLSYNEQFF.

As for this clone: Other DNA sequences within the sample encode an identical CDR3. The DNA of the CDR3 is TGCGCCAGCAGCTTGGCCGGAACGAACACTGAAGCTTTCTTT. It yields the protein CASSLAGTNTEAFF. V usage is TRBV5-1 and J usage is TRBJ1-1; D remains unclear. From germline, CDR1 is SGHRS and CDR2 YFSETQ. V was shortened by 0 bases and J by 1 base, with 7 bases between the two germline ends. The CDR3 covers 14 residues.

The chain links TRBV5-1 to TRBJ1-6, with 9 positions matching TRBD1. Per the germline V gene, CDR1 is SGHRS and CDR2 is YFSETQ. The CDR3 contains 18 residues. The J segment lost 0 bases and the V segment lost 4 bases, leaving 8 bases of the junction unmatched. CDR3 sequence reads: CASSLRTGVSSYNSPLHF. CDR3 coding DNA: TGCGCCAGCAGCCTCCGGACAGGGGTCAGCTCCTATAATTCACCCCTCCACTTT.

The rearrangement joins TRBV7-9 to TRBJ1-4, with D maybe TRBD1 (6 bases). The CDR3 covers 15 residues. V was pared by 5 bases and J by 3 bases, with 13 bases between. From germline, CDR1 is SEHNR and CDR2 FQNEAQ (reference sequence). In DNA, the CDR3 is TGTGCCAGCAGCCGAGGAGGGGGGTCTAATGAAAAACTGTTTTTT. Translated: CASSRGGGSNEKLFF.

This clone was counted between two and nine times. The V call is TRBV4-1, the J call TRBJ1-5; TRBD1 is a possible D gene (5 bases). The CDR3 is made up of 13 amino acids. Looked up from germline, CDR1 is MGHRA and CDR2 is YSYEKL. V lost 4 bases and J lost 5, with 9 bases in between. CDR3 amino acids: CASSLQGDQPQHF. The DNA for the CDR3 is TGCGCCAGCAGCCTCCAGGGCGATCAGCCCCAGCATTTT.

The chain links TRBV5-1 to TRBJ2-1, with 10 positions matching TRBD2. The CDR3 length is 15 residues. J gave up 7 bases and V 4 bases, and 8 bases lay outside the gene matches. The germline CDR1 and CDR2 sequences are SGHRS and YFSETQ. DNA of the CDR3: TGCGCCAGCAGCCTGGAACTAGCGGGAACAAATGAGCAGTTCTTC. This gives the protein CASSLELAGTNEQFF.

A note on this clone: The sample holds other DNA sequences that translate to the same CDR3. This sequence joins TRBV2 and TRBJ1-1; D is ambiguous. The ends were cut back, 3 bases at V and 1 base at J, with 6 bases in the middle. CDR1 SNHLY and CDR2 FYNNEI come from the germline V gene. CDR3 length: 13 residues. The CDR3 bases are TGTGCCAGCAGTGATCAAGCGAACACTGAAGCTTTCTTT. This codes for CASSDQANTEAFF.

This chain links TRBV10-2 with TRBJ2-2; D possibly corresponds to TRBD2 (5 bases). The germline V gene encodes CDR1 WSHSY and CDR2 SAAADI. This CDR3 is 13 amino acids long. V lost 8 bases and J lost 6, with 13 bases in between. DNA of the CDR3: TGCGCCAGCGAGGGTAATGGCCCCGGGGAGCTGTTTTTT. Amino acid sequence: CASEGNGPGELFF.

The genes are TRBV7-8 and TRBJ2-7; D is perhaps TRBD2 (6 bases). V was clipped by 5 bases and J by 7 bases, with 18 bases between them. The CDR3 spans 14 residues. Looked up from germline, CDR1 is SGHVS and CDR2 is FQNEAQ. For the CDR3, the DNA is TGTGCCAGCAGCCCACGGCCAGATGGGGGGGAGCAGTACTTC. Its translation: CASSPRPDGGEQYF.

This chain joins TRBV6-5 and TRBJ1-5; TRBD1 is a possible D gene (5 bases). In germline, CDR1 is MNHEY, CDR2 SVGAGI. The CDR3 consists of 15 residues. V lost 6 bases and J lost 2, with 14 bases in between. CDR3 in amino acids: CASSESGVRNQPQHF. As DNA, the CDR3 is TGTGCCAGCAGCGAATCGGGGGTTCGCAATCAGCCCCAGCATTTT.

This clone came up a few times. The rearrangement joins TRBV12-5 to TRBJ1-4; D is possibly TRBD1 (6 bases). The CDR3 totals 16 residues. Trimming removed 1 base at V and 2 bases at J, with 11 bases between. Germline CDR1 and CDR2: LGHNT and FRNRAP. The CDR3 DNA reads TGTGCTAGTGGTTTGGGAACAGGGAAGACTAATGAAAAACTGTTTTTT. Protein product: CASGLGTGKTNEKLFF.

J is TRBJ1-5 and V is TRBV27; no definite D call. Trimming shortened V by 3 bases and J by 0 bases, and 9 bases separated the two germline ends. The CDR3 runs 15 residues. Germline CDR1 MNHEY, CDR2 SMNVEV (reference sequence). The CDR3: CASSFAGNSNQPQHF. Here the CDR3 DNA reads TGTGCCAGCAGTTTTGCCGGTAATAGCAATCAGCCCCAGCATTTT.

This clone has only a few counts. Other DNA sequences from this sample encode an identical CDR3 as well. The V and J genes are TRBV7-9 and TRBJ2-7; 7 bases are a match to TRBD2. Per germline, CDR1 SEHNR and CDR2 FQNEAQ (reference sequence). J lost 0 bases, V lost 5 bases, and 4 bases had no gene match. This CDR3 has 14 residues. In DNA form, the CDR3 reads TGTGCCAGCAGCCTTAGCGGGTCCTCCTACGAGCAGTACTTC. Translating it yields CASSLSGSSYEQYF.

V and J are TRBV7-9 and TRBJ2-1; 9 positions match TRBD1. Germline lookup yields CDR1 SEHNR and CDR2 FQNEAQ (reference sequence). V gave up 0 bases and J gave up 6 bases; unmatched junction bases: 3. This CDR3 region has 15 residues. CDR3 sequence: CASSLAGQGRNEQFF. The CDR3 nucleotides read TGTGCCAGCAGCTTAGCAGGACAGGGGCGCAATGAGCAGTTCTTC.

The rearrangement joins TRBV27 to TRBJ2-7; D not resolved. Trimming pared 2 bases from V and 0 bases from J, leaving 11 bases between. Germline lookup yields CDR1 MNHEY and CDR2 SMNVEV (reference sequence). This CDR3 has 15 amino acids. CDR3 amino acids: CASSLGPRISYEQYF. The CDR3 nucleotides are TGTGCCAGCAGTTTAGGTCCCAGGATCTCCTACGAGCAGTACTTC.

This clone was counted between two and nine times. This sequence joins TRBV6-5 and TRBJ2-1; D uncertain. The CDR3 is 12 amino acids. V was trimmed by 7 bases and J by 7 bases, leaving 11 bases between them. The germline V gene encodes CDR1 MNHEY and CDR2 SVGAGI. The CDR3 DNA is TGTGCCAGCACCACCATTGGAAATGAGCAGTTCTTC. Its translation is CASTTIGNEQFF.